This T cell receptor (beta chain) derives from a study of CD8 T cells in Susac syndrome. Findings and limits, study-wide: The authors acknowledged that their TCR sequencing and HLA analysis involved a relatively small number of individuals.

V was cut by 1 base and J by 3 bases, with 10 bases left in between. Germline CDR1 is LGHDT and CDR2 is YNNKEL (reference sequence). The CDR3 runs to 15 residues. An input of roughly 0.45 to 1 ug of RNA was subjected to reverse transcription using random hexamers. TCRdb re-derived calls from the immunoSEQ multiplex PCR reads in MiXCR, one entry per CDR3 protein. This sample has about 110,000 distinct CDR3 sequences; 90% to 98% occur once, and the top ten carry under 0.1%. A word on this clonotype: The antigen remains unidentified.

Sequencing was carried out using CD4+ T cells from PBMCs. J is TRBJ1-5 and V is TRBV3-1, with D uncertain. This sequence was found in a human donor in good health. Written as DNA, the CDR3 is TGTGCCAGCAGCCAAGGAGGAGGGAACAATCAGCCCCAGCATTTT. It is translated as CASSQGGGNNQPQHF.